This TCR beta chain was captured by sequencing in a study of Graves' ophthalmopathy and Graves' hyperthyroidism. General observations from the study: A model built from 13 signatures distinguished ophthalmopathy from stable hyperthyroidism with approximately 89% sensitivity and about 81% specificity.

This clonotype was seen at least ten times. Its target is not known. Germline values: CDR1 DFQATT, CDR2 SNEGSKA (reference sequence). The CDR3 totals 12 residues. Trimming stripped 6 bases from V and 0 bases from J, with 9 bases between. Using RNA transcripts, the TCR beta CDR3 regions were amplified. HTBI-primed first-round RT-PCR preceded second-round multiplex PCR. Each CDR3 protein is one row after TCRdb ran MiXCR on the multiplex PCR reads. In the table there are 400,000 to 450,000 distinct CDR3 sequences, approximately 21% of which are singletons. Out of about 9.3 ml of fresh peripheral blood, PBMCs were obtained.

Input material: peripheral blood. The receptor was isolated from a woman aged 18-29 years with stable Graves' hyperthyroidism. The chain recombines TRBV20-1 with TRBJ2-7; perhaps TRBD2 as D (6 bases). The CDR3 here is CSAPRGSYEQYF. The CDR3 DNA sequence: TGCAGTGCGCCGCGGGGCTCCTACGAGCAGTACTTC.